This TCR beta chain is drawn from a study of blood T cell repertoires in COVID-19. Study context: COVID-19 samples collected from the United States, Italy and Spain covered acute and convalescent phases. Sources were T cells, B-cell-depleted T cells, or PBMCs; the material itself was cDNA or gDNA.

While infection was still active, Seattle patients were enrolled and then followed longitudinally. In the original processing: Reference gene primer amplification yielded estimated nucleated cell counts. Sequenced by immunoSEQ multiplex PCR; TCRdb stores in-frame clones only, minus some. D and trimming come from the DNA, and the V and J calls and clone size come from that table. The sample consists of 300,000 to 400,000 clones, 70% to 90% of them appearing once. Sequencing was performed on peripheral blood. This clonotype originated in a woman aged 25 to 45 with COVID-19, enrolled during active disease.

CDR3 region: CASNPTGMKTQYF. CDR3 DNA: TGTGCCAGCAACCCGACAGGGATGAAGACCCAGTACTTC. The V and J genes are TRBV6-5 and TRBJ2-5; 7 nucleotides align to TRBD1. The CDR3 loop spans 13 amino acids. Germline CDR1 and CDR2: MNHEY and SVGAGI. J gave up 6 bases and V 7 bases, and 8 bases lay outside the gene matches.